The 23 T cell receptor beta chains below were found in one sample sequenced in a study of control samples from healthy donors and cancer patients. TCRdb's copy holds only in-frame clones and misses some; the assay was immunoSEQ multiplex PCR. The sample contains some 250,000 clones, over 75% of which appear only once. Source material: PBMCs. Source of these receptors: a woman aged 60-75 years with lung cancer.

This sequence joins TRBV6-6 and TRBJ1-5; maybe TRBD1 (5 bases). Germline-derived CDR1 and CDR2 are MNHNY and SVGAGI (reference sequence). CDR3 length equals 14 residues. V was cut by 7 bases and J by 2 bases, with 12 bases left in between. The DNA for the CDR3 is TGTGCCAGCACCCAGGGTATCGGCAATCAGCCCCAGCATTTT. Its translation is CASTQGIGNQPQHF.

The rearrangement links TRBV20-1 to TRBJ2-1; no clear D. Germline lookup yields CDR1 DFQATT and CDR2 SNEGSKA (reference sequence). The CDR3 is 14 amino acids. Between the trimmed V and J ends, which lost 3 bases and 8 bases, there was a span of 17 bases. The CDR3 coding sequence is TGCAGTGCTAGTAGTAGCTCCCAGACGTATGAGCAGTTCTTC. Protein sequence: CSASSSSQTYEQFF.

The chain combines TRBV6-6 with TRBJ2-7, with D perhaps TRBD2 (6 bases). V lost 0 bases and J 4 bases, leaving 13 bases between the germline ends. Germline loops: CDR1 MNHNY, CDR2 SVGAGI (reference sequence). This CDR3 spans 15 amino acids. CDR3 sequence (DNA): TGTGCCAGCAGTTACTCGAGGGCGGAGGGGTACGAGCAGTACTTC. This encodes CASSYSRAEGYEQYF.

The chain carries TRBV7-3 and TRBJ2-3, with 14 bases matching TRBD2. Germline lookup yields CDR1 SGHTA and CDR2 FQGTGA. V was clipped by 4 bases and J by 1 base; unmatched bases: 1. The CDR3 has 16 residues. The CDR3 sequence is CASSSGLAGGTDTQYF. CDR3 coding DNA: TGTGCCAGCAGCTCGGGACTAGCGGGGGGCACAGATACGCAGTATTTT.

J is TRBJ2-3 and V is TRBV7-3; D not certain. Germline CDR1 reads SGHTA; CDR2 reads FQGTGA. V was pared by 5 bases and J by 2 bases, with 8 bases between. The CDR3 runs to 13 residues. Here the CDR3 reads CASSQDPTDTQYF. The CDR3 DNA reads TGTGCCAGCAGCCAAGACCCCACAGATACGCAGTATTTT.

J is TRBJ2-5 and V is TRBV15; D might be TRBD1 or TRBD2, each matching 6 bases. This CDR3 contains 17 residues. Trimming cost V 1 base and J 3 bases, with 18 bases left between them. Germline-derived CDR1 and CDR2 are LNHNV and YYDKDF (reference sequence). For the CDR3, the DNA is TGTGCCACCAGCAGAGGTCCGACGAGAGGGGGGAAAGAGACCCAGTACTTC. Translated: CATSRGPTRGGKETQYF.

This sequence joins TRBV5-1 and TRBJ2-7; D is undetermined. Germline V gene sequence: CDR1 SGHRS, CDR2 YFSETQ. This CDR3 comprises 13 residues. Trimming left V 0 bases short and J 2 bases short, with 6 bases between. CDR3 region: CASSLEQTYEQYF. The CDR3 DNA reads as TGCGCCAGCAGCTTGGAACAGACCTACGAGCAGTACTTC.

The chain uses TRBV10-3 and TRBJ1-1; possibly TRBD1 for D (5 bases). Germline assignment: CDR1 ENHRY and CDR2 SYGVKD. Between the trimmed V and J ends, which lost 5 bases and 5 bases, there was a span of 9 bases. The CDR3 loop spans 12 amino acids. The CDR3 nucleotides read TGTGCCATCAGTCCCAGGGAGACTGAAGCTTTCTTT. This gives the protein CAISPRETEAFF.

The genes are TRBV2 and TRBJ1-5; a weak D match, TRBD1 (5 bases). CDR1 is SNHLY, CDR2 FYNNEI, per germline. The V gene lost 8 bases and the J gene lost 0 bases, with 11 bases spanning the gap. CDR3 length: 14 residues. In DNA, the CDR3 is TGTGCCAGCCGCGCGGGGCTTAGCAATCAGCCCCAGCATTTT. It specifies CASRAGLSNQPQHF.

J is TRBJ2-1 and V is TRBV24-1; TRBD2 matches 7 bases. This CDR3 has 16 residues. V shed 1 base and J 9 bases; nucleotides not matched to a gene: 11. Germline CDR1 KGHDR, CDR2 SFDVKD. The CDR3 nucleotides read TGTGCCACCAGTGATTTATCGCTAGCGGTGGGGGGTGAGCAGTTCTTC. It yields the protein CATSDLSLAVGGEQFF.

The chain uses TRBV10-3 and TRBJ2-1; D uncertain. Trimming shortened V by 4 bases and J by 2 bases, and 12 bases separated the two germline ends. The CDR3 loop spans 15 amino acids. Germline V gene lookup returns CDR1 ENHRY and CDR2 SYGVKD. Here the CDR3 DNA reads TGTGCCATCAGTGGATCGGTCGACACCTACAATGAGCAGTTCTTC. The encoded protein is CAISGSVDTYNEQFF.

The chain is built from TRBV4-1 and TRBJ2-7; no definite D call. The CDR3 has 14 amino acids. CDR1 is MGHRA and CDR2 is YSYEKL in the germline V gene. The ends were cut back, 1 base at V and 3 bases at J, with 10 bases in the middle. CDR3 DNA: TGCGCCAGCAGCCAAGGGTCAGGATTCTACGAGCAGTACTTC. Its protein is CASSQGSGFYEQYF.

This clone was counted once. The rearrangement links TRBV3-1 (or the pseudogene TRBV3-2) to TRBJ2-1, with D perhaps TRBD1 (6 bases). The germline gives CDR1 LGHDT, CDR2 YNNKEL (reference sequence). The V end lost 8 bases, the J end lost 9 bases, and 11 bases lay between the germline ends. The CDR3 is made up of 11 amino acids. The DNA for the CDR3 is TGTGCCAGCGAGGGGGTGGGTGAGCAGTTCTTC. This codes for CASEGVGEQFF.

The genes are TRBV4-1 and TRBJ1-1; 10 positions agree with TRBD1. The CDR3 runs to 15 residues. V shed 2 bases and J 5 bases; nucleotides not matched to a gene: 5. Per the germline V gene, CDR1 is MGHRA and CDR2 is YSYEKL. The CDR3 reads CASSQTGTGETEAFF. CDR3 coding DNA: TGCGCCAGCAGCCAAACCGGGACAGGGGAAACTGAAGCTTTCTTT.

This rearrangement joins TRBV19 to TRBJ1-2, with 7 bases fitting TRBD1. The V segment lost 4 bases and the J segment 5 bases; nucleotides outside the gene matches: 7. The CDR3 length is 14 residues. Looked up from germline, CDR1 is LNHDA and CDR2 is SQIVND (reference sequence). CDR3 in amino acids: CASSNPAGGYGYTF. CDR3 DNA sequence: TGTGCCAGTAGTAACCCGGCAGGGGGGTATGGCTACACCTTC.

This chain connects TRBV7-2 to TRBJ1-1; D call uncertain. CDR1 is SGHTA, CDR2 FQGNSA, per germline. The CDR3 spans 12 residues. The ends were cut back, 1 base at V and 6 bases at J, with 6 bases in the middle. For the CDR3, the DNA is TGTGCCAGCAGCTTAGAGCCGCCTGAAGCTTTCTTT. It codes for CASSLEPPEAFF.

This rearrangement joins TRBV4-2 to TRBJ2-2; weak D call: TRBD1 (5 bases). CDR3 length: 15 residues. V shed 2 bases and J shed 0 bases, with 7 bases lying between them. Germline CDR1 reads LGHNA; CDR2 reads YNFKEQ. The CDR3 here is CASSQRQSNTGELFF. The CDR3 nucleotides read TGTGCCAGCAGCCAAAGACAGTCGAACACCGGGGAGCTGTTTTTT.

The chain joins TRBV7-2 to TRBJ2-7; D not certain. V lost 1 base and J 9 bases, leaving 7 bases between the germline ends. Germline V lookup: CDR1 SGHTA, CDR2 FQGNSA. CDR3 length: 11 amino acids. The CDR3 loop is CASSLDLVQYF. The CDR3 bases are TGTGCCAGCAGCTTAGATTTAGTGCAGTACTTC. The whole variable domain, filled in from reference TRBV7-2 and TRBJ2-7, reads GAGVSQSPSNKVTEKGKDVELRCDPISGHTALYWYRQSLGQGLEFLIYFQGNSAPDKSGLPSDRFSAERTGGSVSTLTIQRTQQEDSAVYLCASSLDLVQYFGPGTRLTVT.

The chain employs TRBV2 and TRBJ2-3; D could derive from TRBD1 or TRBD2 (5 bases each). Germline CDR1 reads SNHLY; CDR2 reads FYNNEI. The CDR3 spans 15 residues. The V end lost 6 bases, the J end lost 4 bases, and 17 bases lay between the germline ends. CDR3 in DNA: TGTGCCAGCAGACCGGGGACCCCAGTACCAGATACGCAGTATTTT. Its translation is CASRPGTPVPDTQYF.

The V gene is TRBV20-1, the J gene TRBJ2-3; weak D call: TRBD2 (5 bases). CDR3 length: 14 amino acids. Germline lookup yields CDR1 DFQATT and CDR2 SNEGSKA (reference sequence). The V end was cut by 3 bases, the J end by 3 bases, with 13 bases between. The chain's CDR3 is CSASGTSGTDTQYF. The CDR3 DNA reads TGCAGTGCTAGTGGCACTAGTGGAACAGATACGCAGTATTTT.

This chain links TRBV27 with TRBJ1-2, with D uncertain. V lost 0 bases to trimming and J lost 6 bases, with 11 bases between them. CDR3 size: 14 residues. The germline gives CDR1 MNHEY, CDR2 SMNVEV (reference sequence). CDR3 in amino acids: CASSLSASSHGYTF. For the CDR3, the DNA is TGTGCCAGCAGTTTATCAGCCAGCAGTCATGGCTACACCTTC.

The V gene is TRBV4-1, the J gene TRBJ2-4, with D hard to call. V gave up 8 bases and J gave up 1 base, with 18 bases separating them. The CDR3 runs 16 residues. In germline, CDR1 is MGHRA, CDR2 YSYEKL. The CDR3 DNA is TGCGCCAGCTCCGACTCAGTGTCCTTCGCCAAAAACATTCAGTACTTC. Translation gives CASSDSVSFAKNIQYF.

This sequence joins TRBV10-1 and TRBJ2-1; D not resolved. CDR3 length: 13 residues. The germline CDR1 and CDR2 sequences are WNHNN and SYGVQD (reference sequence). The V gene lost 6 bases and the J gene lost 7 bases, with 13 bases spanning the gap. CDR3 nucleotide sequence: TGCGCCAGCAGACCAGGAGATACGAATGAGCAGTTCTTC. This gives the protein CASRPGDTNEQFF.